This T cell receptor beta chain was recorded in a study of blood T cells in healthy people across ages. Notes on the study in general: Whereas aged donors had fewer naive CD4+ cells, long-lived donors had more of them and higher diversity.

This CDR3 is built from 15 residues. Germline lookup yields CDR1 SGHAT and CDR2 FQNNGV. The junction had 4 bases not matched to a gene; V was cut back by 7 bases and J by 4 bases. Sample-barcoded 5' priming and a J-beta primer mix drove a second PCR of roughly 6 to 12 cycles. TCRdb passed the 5' RACE reads through MiXCR, listing each CDR3 protein once. This sample yields more than 800,000 distinct CDR3 sequences, of which more than 35% are seen a single time; 18% belongs to the top ten. In its sample, this clonotype was seen a few times. As yet, its antigen is unknown. Sequencing was carried out using blood. The J gene is TRBJ2-5, the V gene TRBV11-2; TRBD2 matches 15 bases. The receptor's source is a woman in her sixties in good health. The CDR3 spells CASTGLAGGGETQYF. As DNA, the CDR3 is TGTGCCAGCACGGGACTAGCGGGAGGTGGAGAGACCCAGTACTTC. Combining the CDR3 with reference TRBV11-2 and TRBJ2-5 gives the whole variable domain EAGVAQSPRYKIIEKRQSVAFWCNPISGHATLYWYQQILGQGPKLLIQFQNNGVVDDSQLPKDRFSAERLKGVDSTLKIQPAKLEDSAVYLCASTGLAGGGETQYFGPGTRLLVL.